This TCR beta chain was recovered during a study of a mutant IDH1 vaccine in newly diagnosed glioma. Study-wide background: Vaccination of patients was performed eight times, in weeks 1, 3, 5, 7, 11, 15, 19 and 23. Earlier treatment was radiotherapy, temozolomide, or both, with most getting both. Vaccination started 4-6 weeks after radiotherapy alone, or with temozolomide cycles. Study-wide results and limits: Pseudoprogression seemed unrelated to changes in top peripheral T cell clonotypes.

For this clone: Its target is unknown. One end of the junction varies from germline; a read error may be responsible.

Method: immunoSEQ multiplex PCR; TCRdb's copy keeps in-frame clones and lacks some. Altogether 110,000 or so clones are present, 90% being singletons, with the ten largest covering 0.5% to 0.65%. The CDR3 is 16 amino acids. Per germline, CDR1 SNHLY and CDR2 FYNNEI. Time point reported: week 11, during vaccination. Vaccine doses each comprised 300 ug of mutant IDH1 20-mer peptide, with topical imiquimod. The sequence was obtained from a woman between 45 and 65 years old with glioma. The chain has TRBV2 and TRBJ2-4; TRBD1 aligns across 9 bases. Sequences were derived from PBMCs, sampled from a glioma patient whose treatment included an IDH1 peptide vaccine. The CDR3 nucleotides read TGTGCCAGCAGCGAAGGACAGGGGCTGGCCAAAAACATTCAGTACTTC. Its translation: CASSEGQGLAKNIQYF.